The 20 T cell receptor beta chains below come from one sample, sequenced in a study of T-cell reconstitution after alpha-beta-depleted transplantation in children. Unique molecular identifiers were used in preparing the TCRbeta library. TCRdb passed the PCR reads through MiXCR, listing each CDR3 protein once. The profile shows approximately 340,000 distinct CDR3 sequences, approximately 10% of them singletons. Sequencing used PBMCs from the stem cell graft donor, obtained from the stem cell graft. Every receptor here comes from a human donor who donated a stem cell graft to a child with acute lymphoblastic leukemia.

The V gene is TRBV7-9, the J gene TRBJ1-2; no clear D. The ends were cut back, 5 bases at V and 1 base at J, with 20 bases in the middle. The CDR3 runs to 17 residues. In germline, CDR1 is SEHNR, CDR2 FQNEAQ (reference sequence). The CDR3 DNA reads TGTGCCAGCAGCCAACGGGAGGCCCAGGAGCTTAACTATGGCTACACCTTC. It yields the protein CASSQREAQELNYGYTF.

This clonotype appeared a few times. This chain joins TRBV6-5 and TRBJ2-7, with 11 positions matching TRBD2. The ends lost 0 bases at V and 4 bases at J; junction bases unmatched: 5. This CDR3 contains 16 residues. Germline V gene sequence: CDR1 MNHEY, CDR2 SVGAGI. The CDR3 sequence: CASSYSMGTSGYEQYF. As DNA, the CDR3 is TGTGCCAGCAGTTACTCGATGGGGACTAGCGGTTACGAGCAGTACTTC.

This chain connects TRBV7-9 to TRBJ2-5; D ambiguous. The CDR3 runs 14 residues. CDR1 is SEHNR and CDR2 is FQNEAQ in the germline V gene (reference sequence). The V gene lost 0 bases and the J gene lost 4 bases, with 9 bases spanning the gap. The CDR3 sequence is CASSLARLPETQYF. The CDR3 DNA reads TGTGCCAGCAGCTTAGCAAGGCTGCCAGAGACCCAGTACTTC.

The table lists this clonotype with a few counts. J is TRBJ2-7 and V is TRBV15; a possible D gene is TRBD1 (6 bases). The CDR3 totals 14 residues. The V and J ends lost 6 bases and 4 bases respectively, with 16 bases between them. Germline CDR1 and CDR2: LNHNV and YYDKDF (reference sequence). DNA of the CDR3: TGTGCCACCAGTGCAGGGGCATTTGGGTACGAGCAGTACTTC. It encodes CATSAGAFGYEQYF.

This clonotype showed up just a few times. This sequence joins TRBV7-3 and TRBJ2-1; TRBD2 matches 10 bases. In germline, CDR1 is SGHTA, CDR2 FQGTGA. The CDR3 is made up of 17 amino acids. V lost 4 bases and J lost 10; bases outside the gene matches: 16. The DNA of the CDR3 is TGTGCCAGCAGCTCCCTACCACGACTAGCGGGTCACAGGGAGCAGTTCTTC. Its translation: CASSSLPRLAGHREQFF.

The chain carries TRBV29-1 and TRBJ2-7; 7 positions agree with TRBD2. Trimming removed 7 bases from V and 1 base from J; junction bases left unmatched: 4. The CDR3 is made up of 12 amino acids. CDR1 and CDR2 (germline): SQVTM, ANQGSEA. CDR3 DNA sequence: TGCAGCGGCGGCGGGGGTTCCTACGAGCAGTACTTC. This gives the protein CSGGGGSYEQYF.

This clonotype was seen at least ten times. The chain carries TRBV5-1 and TRBJ2-2; 8 bases align to TRBD1. This CDR3 is built from 14 residues. Losses at the gene ends were 4 bases for V and 6 bases for J; bases not matched to a gene: 5. The germline V gene encodes CDR1 SGHRS and CDR2 YFSETQ. The CDR3 DNA reads TGCGCCAGCAGCCCAAACAGGGGGTCCGGGGAGCTGTTTTTT. It translates to CASSPNRGSGELFF.

This clonotype was picked up a small number of times. The CDR3 loop reads CASSLAHRSGSINEQFF. The CDR3 nucleotides read TGTGCCAGCAGCTTAGCCCACCGAAGCGGGAGTATTAATGAGCAGTTCTTC. The V call is TRBV7-9, the J call TRBJ2-1, with 8 bases matching TRBD2. V dropped 0 bases and J dropped 7; count of bases not matched to a gene: 11. The CDR3 runs 17 residues. CDR1 is SEHNR, CDR2 FQNEAQ, per germline (reference sequence).

This clonotype was detected a few times. This chain joins TRBV10-3 and TRBJ2-7; 8 positions agree with TRBD1. J gave up 0 bases and V 10 bases, and 11 bases lay outside the gene matches. Germline CDR1 is ENHRY and CDR2 is SYGVKD. This CDR3 is built from 15 residues. For the CDR3, the DNA is TGTGCCAGTAGAACCGGGACAGGTATCTCCTACGAGCAGTACTTC. The encoded protein is CASRTGTGISYEQYF.

This clonotype was seen only a few times. The J gene is TRBJ2-1, the V gene TRBV10-3; 10 nucleotides align to TRBD2. Germline CDR1 is ENHRY and CDR2 is SYGVKD. There are 17 residues in the CDR3. V shed 6 bases and J 0 bases; nucleotides not matched to a gene: 8. The CDR3 protein is CAIRPELAGSSYNEQFF. The CDR3 DNA follows: TGTGCCATCAGGCCTGAACTAGCGGGAAGCTCCTACAATGAGCAGTTCTTC.

The chain has TRBV3-1 and TRBJ1-2; D not certain. This CDR3 is built from 14 residues. The ends were cut back, 0 bases at V and 5 bases at J, with 10 bases in the middle. Germline CDR1 LGHDT, CDR2 YNNKEL (reference sequence). In DNA, the CDR3 is TGTGCCAGCAGCCAAGATAGTCCATCATATGGCTACACCTTC. This translates into CASSQDSPSYGYTF.

This chain links TRBV4-1 with TRBJ2-1; 12 bases agree with TRBD2. Losses at the gene ends were 4 bases for V and 7 bases for J; bases not matched to a gene: 8. Germline loops: CDR1 MGHRA, CDR2 YSYEKL. The CDR3 is made up of 16 amino acids. The CDR3 DNA sequence: TGCGCCAGCAGCCCAGGGGGACTAGCGGGCCGGAATGAGCAGTTCTTC. As protein: CASSPGGLAGRNEQFF.

Only a few counts were recorded for this clonotype. The chain couples TRBV12-3 or TRBV12-4 to TRBJ1-6, with D perhaps TRBD1 (5 bases). The germline V and J ends were trimmed by 3 bases and 5 bases, with 11 bases remaining between them. The CDR3 loop spans 15 amino acids. CDR3 amino acids: CASSLAGRNNSPLHF. The CDR3 nucleotides are TGTGCCAGCAGTTTGGCGGGACGGAATAATTCACCCCTCCACTTT.

This clonotype was counted ten times or more. The gene calls are TRBV27 and TRBJ1-6; the D gene is possibly TRBD1 (5 bases). Germline V gene data show CDR1 as MNHEY and CDR2 as SMNVEV (reference sequence). This CDR3 is 14 amino acids long. The V end lost 2 bases, the J end lost 7 bases, and 9 bases lay between the germline ends. This chain's CDR3 is CASSLRQGNSPLHF. CDR3 coding DNA: TGTGCCAGCAGTTTAAGGCAGGGCAATTCACCCCTCCACTTT.

In this sample, this clonotype turned up many times. V usage is TRBV27 and J usage is TRBJ2-1, with 8 bases fitting TRBD2. J was trimmed by 6 bases and V by 4 bases; bases with no gene match: 11. Germline lookup yields CDR1 MNHEY and CDR2 SMNVEV (reference sequence). The CDR3 length is 16 residues. This CDR3 reads CASSSNPGLGGNEQFF. As DNA, the CDR3 is TGTGCCAGCAGTTCAAACCCGGGACTAGGGGGCAATGAGCAGTTCTTC.

This clonotype turned up a few times. The chain joins TRBV12-3 or TRBV12-4 to TRBJ2-1; 8 positions match TRBD2. The length of the CDR3 is 14 residues. Trimming at V came to 6 bases and at J to 1 base, leaving 2 bases not matched to a gene. CDR3 coding DNA: TGTGCCAGCAGCAGCGGGAGATCCTACAATGAGCAGTTCTTC. Translating it yields CASSSGRSYNEQFF.

V is TRBV12-3 or TRBV12-4 and J is TRBJ2-7; the D call may be TRBD1 or TRBD2 (6 bases each). The CDR3 totals 14 residues. Trimming left V 3 bases short and J 7 bases short, with 16 bases between. Here the CDR3 DNA reads TGTGCCAGCAGTTTTTCGGGGGCGCGTGGAGAGCAGTACTTC. Encoded protein: CASSFSGARGEQYF.

This clonotype has just a few counts. CDR3 nucleotides: TGCAGTGCTCCCCGAGCGGGAGGGCCGGGAGATACGCAGTATTTT. This sequence encodes CSAPRAGGPGDTQYF. The rearrangement joins TRBV20-1 to TRBJ2-3; TRBD2 aligns across 10 bases. Germline CDR1 reads DFQATT; CDR2 reads SNEGSKA (reference sequence). V gave up 5 bases and J gave up 5 bases; unmatched junction bases: 10. The CDR3 has 15 amino acids.

V usage is TRBV10-3 and J usage is TRBJ2-1, with 13 bases lining up with TRBD2. There are 16 residues in the CDR3. Looked up from germline, CDR1 is ENHRY and CDR2 is SYGVKD. Germline trimming cut 7 bases from V and 7 bases from J; bases unmatched to any gene: 10. The CDR3 reads CAITTPGLAGWNEQFF. As DNA, the CDR3 is TGTGCCATCACCACCCCGGGACTAGCGGGATGGAATGAGCAGTTCTTC.

The chain joins TRBV5-6 to TRBJ2-1; perhaps TRBD1 as D (5 bases). The germline gives CDR1 SGHDT, CDR2 YYEEEE. The V end lost 4 bases, the J end lost 9 bases, and 23 bases lay between the germline ends. The CDR3 is made up of 16 amino acids. The CDR3 coding sequence is TGTGCCAGCAGCCCCCTGGGGCTAACCGCGAGAGGTGAGCAGTTCTTC. Encoded protein: CASSPLGLTARGEQFF.